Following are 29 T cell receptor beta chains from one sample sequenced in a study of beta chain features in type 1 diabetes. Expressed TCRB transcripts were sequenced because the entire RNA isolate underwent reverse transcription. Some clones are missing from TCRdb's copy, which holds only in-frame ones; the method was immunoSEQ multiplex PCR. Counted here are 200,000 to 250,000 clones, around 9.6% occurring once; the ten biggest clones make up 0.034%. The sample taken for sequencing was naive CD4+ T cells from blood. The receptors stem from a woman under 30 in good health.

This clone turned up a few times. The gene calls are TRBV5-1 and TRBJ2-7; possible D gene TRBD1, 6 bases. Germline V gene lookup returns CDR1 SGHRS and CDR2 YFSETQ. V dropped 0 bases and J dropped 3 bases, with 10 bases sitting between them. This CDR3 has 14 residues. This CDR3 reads CASSLDGQLYEQYF. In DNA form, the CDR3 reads TGCGCCAGCAGCTTGGATGGACAGCTCTACGAGCAGTACTTC.

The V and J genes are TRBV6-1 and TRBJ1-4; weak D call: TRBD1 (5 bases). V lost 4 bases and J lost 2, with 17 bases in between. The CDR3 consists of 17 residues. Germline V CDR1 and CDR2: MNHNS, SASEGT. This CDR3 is CASSAAGSLQTNEKLFF. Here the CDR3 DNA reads TGTGCCAGCAGTGCGGCAGGGTCTCTGCAGACTAATGAAAAACTGTTTTTT.

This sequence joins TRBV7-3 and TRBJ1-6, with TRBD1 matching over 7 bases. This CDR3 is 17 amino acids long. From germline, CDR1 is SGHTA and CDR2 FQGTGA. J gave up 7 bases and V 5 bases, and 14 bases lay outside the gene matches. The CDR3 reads CASSASGTAPGNSPLHF. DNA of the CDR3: TGTGCCAGCAGCGCGTCGGGGACAGCCCCTGGCAATTCACCCCTCCACTTT.

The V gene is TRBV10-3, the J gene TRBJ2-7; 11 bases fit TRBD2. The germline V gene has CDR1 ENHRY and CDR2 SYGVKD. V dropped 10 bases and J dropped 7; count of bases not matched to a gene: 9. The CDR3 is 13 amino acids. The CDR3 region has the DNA TGTGCCACCCGACTAGCGGGAAGTCAGGAGCAGTACTTC. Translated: CATRLAGSQEQYF.

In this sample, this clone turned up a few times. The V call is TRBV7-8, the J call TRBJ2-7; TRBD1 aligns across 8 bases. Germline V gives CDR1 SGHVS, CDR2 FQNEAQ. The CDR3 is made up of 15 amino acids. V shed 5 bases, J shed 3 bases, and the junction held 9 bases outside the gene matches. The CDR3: CASSPRQGIGYEQYF. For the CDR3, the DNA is TGTGCCAGCAGCCCAAGACAGGGGATCGGCTACGAGCAGTACTTC.

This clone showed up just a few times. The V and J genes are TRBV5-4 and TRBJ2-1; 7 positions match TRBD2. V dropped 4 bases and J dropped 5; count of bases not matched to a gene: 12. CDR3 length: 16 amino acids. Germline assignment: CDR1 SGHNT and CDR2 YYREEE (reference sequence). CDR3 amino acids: CASSPSTSLANNEQFF. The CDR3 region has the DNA TGTGCCAGCAGCCCGTCGACTAGCTTGGCGAACAATGAGCAGTTCTTC. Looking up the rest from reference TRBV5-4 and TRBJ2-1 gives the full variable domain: ETGVTQSPTHLIKTRGQQVTLRCSSQSGHNTVSWYQQALGQGPQFIFQYYREEENGRGNFPPRFSGLQFPNYSSELNVNALELDDSALYLCASSPSTSLANNEQFFGPGTRLTVL.

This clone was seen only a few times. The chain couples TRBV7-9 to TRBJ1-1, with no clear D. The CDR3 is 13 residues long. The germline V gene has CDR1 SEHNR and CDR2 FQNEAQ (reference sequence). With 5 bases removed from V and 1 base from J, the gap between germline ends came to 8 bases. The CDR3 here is CASSTQENTEAFF. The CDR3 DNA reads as TGTGCCAGCAGCACCCAGGAGAACACTGAAGCTTTCTTT.

DNA of the CDR3: TGTGCCAGTAGTATCTTAAGCGCTAGCGGGAGGGGAAATGAGCAGTTCTTC. Translation: CASSILSASGRGNEQFF. The rearrangement joins TRBV19 to TRBJ2-1; 12 nucleotides line up with TRBD2. The germline gives CDR1 LNHDA, CDR2 SQIVND (reference sequence). Unmatched junction bases numbered 10, after V lost 3 bases and J lost 7 bases. This CDR3 spans 17 amino acids.

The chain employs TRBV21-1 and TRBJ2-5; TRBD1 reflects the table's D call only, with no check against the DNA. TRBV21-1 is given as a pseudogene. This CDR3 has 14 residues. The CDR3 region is CASSKDRSQETQYF. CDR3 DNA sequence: TGTGCCAGCAGCAAAGACAGGAGCCAAGAGACCCAGTACTTC.

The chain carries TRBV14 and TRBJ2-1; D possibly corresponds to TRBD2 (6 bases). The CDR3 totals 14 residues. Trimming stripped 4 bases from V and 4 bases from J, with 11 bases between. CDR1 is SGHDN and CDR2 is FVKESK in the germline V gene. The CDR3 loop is CASSRTKNYNEQFF. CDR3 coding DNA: TGTGCCAGCAGCCGGACTAAGAATTACAATGAGCAGTTCTTC.

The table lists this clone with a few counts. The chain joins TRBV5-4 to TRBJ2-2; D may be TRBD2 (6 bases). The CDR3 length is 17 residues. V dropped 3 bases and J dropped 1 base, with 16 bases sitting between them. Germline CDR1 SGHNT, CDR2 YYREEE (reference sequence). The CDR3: CASSSELASLNTGELFF. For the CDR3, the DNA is TGTGCCAGCAGCTCAGAACTAGCTTCATTGAACACCGGGGAGCTGTTTTTT.

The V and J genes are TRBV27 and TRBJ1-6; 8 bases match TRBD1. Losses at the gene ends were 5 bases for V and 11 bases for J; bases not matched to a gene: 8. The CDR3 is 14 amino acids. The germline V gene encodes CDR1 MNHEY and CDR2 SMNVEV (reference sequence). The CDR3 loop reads CASSITQGAAPLHF. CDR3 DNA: TGTGCCAGCAGTATAACTCAGGGGGCTGCACCCCTCCACTTT.

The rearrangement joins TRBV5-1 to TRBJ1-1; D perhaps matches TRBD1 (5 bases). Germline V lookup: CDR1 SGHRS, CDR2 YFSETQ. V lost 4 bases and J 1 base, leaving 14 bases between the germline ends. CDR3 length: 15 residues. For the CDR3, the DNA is TGCGCCAGCAGCCAGACCATAACAGGGAACACTGAAGCTTTCTTT. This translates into CASSQTITGNTEAFF.

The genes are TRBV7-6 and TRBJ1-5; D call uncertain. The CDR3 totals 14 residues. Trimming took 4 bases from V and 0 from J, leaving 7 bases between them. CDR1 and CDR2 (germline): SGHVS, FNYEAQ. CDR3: CASSSPYSNQPQHF. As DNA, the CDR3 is TGTGCCAGCAGCTCCCCGTATAGCAATCAGCCCCAGCATTTT. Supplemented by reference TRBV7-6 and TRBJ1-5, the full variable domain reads GAGVSQSPRYKVTKRGQDVALRCDPISGHVSLYWYRQALGQGPEFLTYFNYEAQQDKSGLPNDRFSAERPEGSISTLTIQRTEQRDSAMYRCASSSPYSNQPQHFGDGTRLSIL.

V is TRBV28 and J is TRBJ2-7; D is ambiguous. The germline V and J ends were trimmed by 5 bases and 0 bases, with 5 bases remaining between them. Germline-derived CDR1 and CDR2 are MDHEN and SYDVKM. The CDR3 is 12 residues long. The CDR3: CASSPSSYEQYF. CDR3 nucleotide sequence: TGTGCCAGCAGTCCCAGCTCCTACGAGCAGTACTTC.

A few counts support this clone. DNA for the CDR3: TGTGCCAGCAGTTTATGGAATCTCGAGGGGGCGACTGAAGCTTTCTTT. It is translated as CASSLWNLEGATEAFF. The chain couples TRBV28 to TRBJ1-1, with 7 nucleotides matching TRBD1. This CDR3 contains 16 residues. J lost 5 bases, V lost 0 bases, and 9 bases had no gene match. Germline V lookup: CDR1 MDHEN, CDR2 SYDVKM.

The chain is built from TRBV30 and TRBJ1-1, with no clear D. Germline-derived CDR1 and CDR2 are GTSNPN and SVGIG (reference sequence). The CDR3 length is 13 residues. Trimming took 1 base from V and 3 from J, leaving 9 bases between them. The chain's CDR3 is CAWSAQEDTEAFF. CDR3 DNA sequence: TGTGCCTGGAGTGCCCAGGAGGACACTGAAGCTTTCTTT.

CDR3 bases: TGTGCCAGTACCCTGGGACAGGGATTACCTGGGGCCAACGTCCTGACTTTC. This sequence encodes CASTLGQGLPGANVLTF. The chain is built from TRBV19 and TRBJ2-6; 9 bases agree with TRBD1. CDR3 length equals 17 residues. The ends lost 7 bases at V and 2 bases at J; junction bases unmatched: 9. CDR1 is LNHDA, CDR2 SQIVND, per germline (reference sequence). The whole variable domain, filled in from reference TRBV19 and TRBJ2-6, reads DGGITQSPKYLFRKEGQNVTLSCEQNLNHDAMYWYRQDPGQGLRLIYYSQIVNDFQKGDIAEGYSVSREKKESFPLTVTSAQKNPTAFYLCASTLGQGLPGANVLTFGAGSRLTVL.

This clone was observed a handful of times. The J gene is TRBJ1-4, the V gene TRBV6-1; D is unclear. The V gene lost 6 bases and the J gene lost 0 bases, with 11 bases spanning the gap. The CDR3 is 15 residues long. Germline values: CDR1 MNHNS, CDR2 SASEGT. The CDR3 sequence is CASRIRQATNEKLFF. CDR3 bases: TGTGCCAGCAGGATAAGACAAGCAACTAATGAAAAACTGTTTTTT.

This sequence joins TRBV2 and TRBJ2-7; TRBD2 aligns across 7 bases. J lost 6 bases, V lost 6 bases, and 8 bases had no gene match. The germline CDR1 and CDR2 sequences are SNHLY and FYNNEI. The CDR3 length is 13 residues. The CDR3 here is CASSRGSHSEQYF. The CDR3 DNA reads TGTGCCAGCAGCCGCGGGAGCCATAGCGAGCAGTACTTC.

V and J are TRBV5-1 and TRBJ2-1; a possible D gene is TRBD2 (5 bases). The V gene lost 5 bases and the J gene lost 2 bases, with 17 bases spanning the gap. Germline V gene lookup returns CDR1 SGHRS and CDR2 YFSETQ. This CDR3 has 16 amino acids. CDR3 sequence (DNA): TGCGCCAGCAGGCCCGGCCTAGCACTTACCTACAATGAGCAGTTCTTC. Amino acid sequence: CASRPGLALTYNEQFF.

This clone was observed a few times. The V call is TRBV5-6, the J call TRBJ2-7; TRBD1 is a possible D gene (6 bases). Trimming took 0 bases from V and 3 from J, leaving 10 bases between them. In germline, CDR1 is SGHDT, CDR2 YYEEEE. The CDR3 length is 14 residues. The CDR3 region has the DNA TGTGCCAGCAGCTTGGCCGGACAGATCTACGAGCAGTACTTC. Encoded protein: CASSLAGQIYEQYF.

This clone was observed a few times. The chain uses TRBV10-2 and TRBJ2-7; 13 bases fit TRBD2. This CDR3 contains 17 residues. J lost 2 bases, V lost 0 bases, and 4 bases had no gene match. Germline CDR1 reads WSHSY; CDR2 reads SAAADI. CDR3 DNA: TGCGCCAGCAGTGAGTCCGGACTAGCGGGAGCTGCCTACGAGCAGTACTTC. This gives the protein CASSESGLAGAAYEQYF.

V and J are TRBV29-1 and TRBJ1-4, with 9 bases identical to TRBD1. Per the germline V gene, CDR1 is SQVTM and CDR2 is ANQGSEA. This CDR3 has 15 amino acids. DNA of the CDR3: TGCAGGGGACAGGGCATAATCTGGTTGGGGGAAAAACTGTTTTTT. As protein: CRGQGIIWLGEKLFF.

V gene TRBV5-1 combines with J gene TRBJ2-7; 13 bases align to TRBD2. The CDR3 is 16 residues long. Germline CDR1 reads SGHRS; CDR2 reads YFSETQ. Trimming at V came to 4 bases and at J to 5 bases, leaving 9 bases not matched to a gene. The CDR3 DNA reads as TGCGCCAGCAGCGAAAGACTAGCGGGAGGTCTCCACGAGCAGTACTTC. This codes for CASSERLAGGLHEQYF.

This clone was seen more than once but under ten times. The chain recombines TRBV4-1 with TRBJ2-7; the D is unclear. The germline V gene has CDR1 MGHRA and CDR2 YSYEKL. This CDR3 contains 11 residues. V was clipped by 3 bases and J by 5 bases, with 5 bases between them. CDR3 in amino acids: CASSHRNEQYF. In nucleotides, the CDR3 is TGCGCCAGCAGCCACAGAAACGAGCAGTACTTC.

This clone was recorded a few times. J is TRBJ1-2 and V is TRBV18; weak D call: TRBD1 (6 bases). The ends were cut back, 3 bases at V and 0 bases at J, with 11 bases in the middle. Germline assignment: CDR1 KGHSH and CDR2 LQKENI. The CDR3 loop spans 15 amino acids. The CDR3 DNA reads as TGTGCCAGCTCACCCCGACAGGCTACTAACTATGGCTACACCTTC. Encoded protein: CASSPRQATNYGYTF.

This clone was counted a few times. The CDR3 nucleotides read TGCAGCGTTCGACAGGGGGGCTACAATGAGCAGTTCTTC. Translation: CSVRQGGYNEQFF. The V and J genes are TRBV29-1 and TRBJ2-1; 9 nucleotides align to TRBD1. CDR3 size: 13 residues. The V gene end was trimmed by 5 bases and the J gene end by 3 bases; junction bases not matched to a gene: 2. Germline V CDR1 and CDR2: SQVTM, ANQGSEA.

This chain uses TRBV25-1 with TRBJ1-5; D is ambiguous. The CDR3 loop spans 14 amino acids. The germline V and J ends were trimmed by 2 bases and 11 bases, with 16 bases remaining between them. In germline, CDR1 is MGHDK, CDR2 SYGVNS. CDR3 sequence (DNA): TGTGCCAGCAGTGAACCCCCCGGCCCGCAGGCCCAGCATTTT. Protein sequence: CASSEPPGPQAQHF.